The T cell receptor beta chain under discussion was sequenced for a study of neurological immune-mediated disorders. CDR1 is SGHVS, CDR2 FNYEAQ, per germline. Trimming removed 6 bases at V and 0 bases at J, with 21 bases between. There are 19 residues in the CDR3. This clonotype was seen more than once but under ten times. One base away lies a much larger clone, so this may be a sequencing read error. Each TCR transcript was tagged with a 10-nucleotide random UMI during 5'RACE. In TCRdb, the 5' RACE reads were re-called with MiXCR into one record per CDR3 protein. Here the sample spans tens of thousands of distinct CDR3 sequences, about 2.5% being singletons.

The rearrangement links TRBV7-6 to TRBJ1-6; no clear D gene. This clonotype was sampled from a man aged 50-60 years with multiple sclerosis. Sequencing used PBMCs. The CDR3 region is CASSPLALAESSYNSPLHF. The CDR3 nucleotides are TGTGCCAGCAGTCCCCTCGCCCTCGCGGAGAGCTCCTATAATTCACCCCTCCACTTT.